This T cell receptor beta chain comes out of a study of shared clonotypes between healthy human individuals. This CDR3 contains 15 residues. CDR1 and CDR2 (germline): MGHRA, YSYEKL. V was pared by 2 bases and J by 3 bases, with 13 bases between. The repertoire was sequenced with immunoSEQ multiplex PCR; TCRdb's copy has only in-frame clones and lacks some. This sample has about 1 million clones; 65% to 75% occur once, and the top ten carry around 1.5%. The source material was memory CD4+ T cells sorted from blood. As for subset: CD45RA-negative fraction. The genes are TRBV4-1 and TRBJ1-2; D is possibly TRBD1 (5 bases). The clonotype comes from a man aged 18-30 years in good health. CDR3 amino acids: CASSQSQGVDYGYTF. CDR3 coding DNA: TGCGCCAGCAGCCAATCTCAGGGCGTCGACTATGGCTACACCTTC.